These 12 T cell receptor beta chains were sequenced from one sample in a study of blood T cell repertoires in COVID-19. The method was immunoSEQ multiplex PCR; TCRdb's version includes in-frame clones alone and lacks a portion of them. The profile shows approximately 84,000 clones, 83% of them singletons. The sample taken for sequencing was peripheral blood. The source of these receptors is a woman aged 80 or older with acute or convalescent COVID-19.

Only one count was recorded for this clone. The chain has TRBV4-2 and TRBJ1-1; D may be TRBD1 (6 bases). This CDR3 comprises 11 residues. From germline, CDR1 is LGHNA and CDR2 YNFKEQ. With 2 bases removed from V and 10 bases from J, the gap between germline ends came to 8 bases. The CDR3 region has the DNA TGTGCCAGCAGCCAACAGGGGACAGCTTTCTTT. Protein product: CASSQQGTAFF.

This clone was counted a single time. The V gene is TRBV4-3, the J gene TRBJ2-7; 8 positions agree with TRBD2. Germline CDR1 is LGHNA and CDR2 is YSLEER. The CDR3 is 15 residues long. V lost 3 bases to trimming and J lost 7 bases; unmatched junction nucleotides: 11. The CDR3 loop reads CASSHSGLGDREQYF. CDR3 sequence (DNA): TGCGCCAGCAGCCACTCGGGACTAGGGGATCGGGAGCAGTACTTC.

V usage is TRBV13 and J usage is TRBJ2-7, with D unresolved. The germline gives CDR1 PRHDT, CDR2 FYEKMQ (reference sequence). This CDR3 comprises 14 residues. Trimming shortened V by 4 bases and J by 2 bases, and 12 bases separated the two germline ends. For the CDR3, the DNA is TGTGCCAGCAGCTCAGTAAGTCGCCCCTACGAGCAGTACTTC. Translation: CASSSVSRPYEQYF.

Notes on this clone: Its ends do not fully match the called genes, so a read error is possible. CDR3 sequence (DNA): TGCAGTGCTAAGAAGAGGGCGGAAGAACTCTTC. Translated, it gives CSAKKRAEELF. The J gene is TRBJ2-7, the V gene TRBV20-1, with D perhaps TRBD2 (5 bases). This CDR3 has 11 amino acids. Germline V gene lookup returns CDR1 DFQATT and CDR2 SNEGSKA (reference sequence).

V usage is TRBV19 and J usage is TRBJ1-5, with a tentative D call TRBD1 (5 bases). V was pared by 6 bases and J by 3 bases, with 12 bases between. The CDR3 is 14 amino acids. CDR1 is LNHDA, CDR2 SQIVND, per germline (reference sequence). The CDR3 bases are TGTGCCAGTAGGAAGACAGATTTCAATCAGCCCCAGCATTTT. Residues: CASRKTDFNQPQHF.

The chain is built from TRBV7-9 and TRBJ2-5; weak D call: TRBD1 (6 bases). The CDR3 is 13 amino acids. Trimming removed 8 bases at V and 4 bases at J, with 14 bases between. CDR1 is SEHNR, CDR2 FQNEAQ, per germline (reference sequence). The CDR3 spells CASEQGMAETQYF. In nucleotides, the CDR3 is TGTGCCAGCGAACAGGGCATGGCAGAGACCCAGTACTTC.

The chain carries TRBV27 and TRBJ2-3, with 8 positions matching TRBD2. The CDR3 spans 16 residues. V gave up 6 bases and J gave up 3 bases; unmatched junction bases: 11. CDR1 and CDR2 (germline): MNHEY, SMNVEV (reference sequence). The CDR3 protein is CASRQWVAGKTDTQYF. CDR3 nucleotides: TGTGCCAGCAGGCAGTGGGTAGCGGGAAAGACAGATACGCAGTATTTT.

The V gene is TRBV11-1, the J gene TRBJ2-2; 7 bases fit TRBD2. The germline V gene encodes CDR1 SGHAT and CDR2 FQDESV (reference sequence). With V trimmed by 8 bases and J by 5 bases, 8 bases remained unmatched. The CDR3 has 14 residues. Here the CDR3 reads CASQGREQTGELFF. The CDR3 DNA is TGTGCCAGCCAAGGGCGGGAGCAAACCGGGGAGCTGTTTTTT. Full variable domain (outside the CDR3, taken from reference TRBV11-1 and TRBJ2-2): EAEVAQSPRYKITEKSQAVAFWCDPISGHATLYWYRQILGQGPELLVQFQDESVVDDSQLPKDRFSAERLKGVDSTLKIQPAELGDSAMYLCASQGREQTGELFFGEGSRLTVL.

This sequence joins TRBV28 and TRBJ2-7; 9 nucleotides match TRBD1. V shed 6 bases, J shed 3 bases, and the junction held 3 bases outside the gene matches. The CDR3 spans 13 residues. Germline assignment: CDR1 MDHEN and CDR2 SYDVKM. The DNA of the CDR3 is TGTGCCAGCAGCCCGGACAGGGGCTACGAGCAGTACTTC. It is translated as CASSPDRGYEQYF.

This clone is a singleton in its sample. V is TRBV11-3 and J is TRBJ2-3; 10 bases map to TRBD2. The germline V gene has CDR1 SGHNT and CDR2 YENEEA. Trimming cost V 1 base and J 0 bases; bases outside gene matches: 1. CDR3 length equals 16 residues. CDR3 coding DNA: TGTGCCAGCAGCTTAGTAGCGGGAGGCAGCACAGATACGCAGTATTTT. Its protein product is CASSLVAGGSTDTQYF.

The chain carries TRBV5-1 and TRBJ2-1; the match to TRBD1 covers 9 bases. With V trimmed by 5 bases and J by 4 bases, 16 bases remained unmatched. Germline lookup yields CDR1 SGHRS and CDR2 YFSETQ. This CDR3 has 18 residues. The CDR3 loop is CASRPGTGNLGSYNEQFF. CDR3 bases: TGCGCCAGCAGACCCGGGACAGGGAACCTAGGGTCGTACAATGAGCAGTTCTTC. Full variable domain (rest looked up from reference TRBV5-1 and TRBJ2-1): KAGVTQTPRYLIKTRGQQVTLSCSPISGHRSVSWYQQTPGQGLQFLFEYFSETQRNKGNFPGRFSGRQFSNSRSEMNVSTLELGDSALYLCASRPGTGNLGSYNEQFFGPGTRLTVL.

The V gene is TRBV30, the J gene TRBJ1-5; a possible D gene is TRBD1 (5 bases). This CDR3 region has 13 residues. From germline, CDR1 is GTSNPN and CDR2 SVGIG (reference sequence). V lost 1 base to trimming and J lost 6 bases, with 10 bases between them. The CDR3 DNA is TGTGCCTGGAGTGGGGGGGGGAGTCAGCCCCAGCATTTT. It codes for CAWSGGGSQPQHF.